The 2 T cell receptor beta chains below all came from one sample that was sequenced in a study of cytotoxic CD8 clonotypes in ibrutinib-treated CLL. Generated by immunoSEQ multiplex PCR, the TCRdb table keeps only in-frame clones and is missing some. Found here are 110,000 or so clones, 45% to 65% of them singletons; the top ten hold 30% to 45%. The sequences come from PBMCs, collected after 24 months of ibrutinib treatment. These receptors were obtained from a human donor with chronic lymphocytic leukemia.

This clone was recorded at least ten times. V usage is TRBV5-1 and J usage is TRBJ2-3, with D perhaps TRBD1 (6 bases). CDR3 size: 13 residues. CDR1 and CDR2 (germline): SGHRS, YFSETQ. Trimming left V 5 bases short and J 1 base short, with 8 bases between. CDR3 region: CASRDSGTDTQYF. The CDR3 bases are TGCGCCAGCAGGGACAGCGGCACAGATACGCAGTATTTT.

A few counts support this clone. The chain recombines TRBV4-3 with TRBJ1-2, with no clear D. CDR1 and CDR2 (germline): LGHNA, YSLEER. This CDR3 has 13 amino acids. The V and J ends lost 3 bases and 7 bases respectively, with 12 bases between them. The CDR3 sequence: CASSQTYGGGYTF. The CDR3 DNA is TGCGCCAGCAGCCAGACGTACGGTGGTGGCTACACCTTC.